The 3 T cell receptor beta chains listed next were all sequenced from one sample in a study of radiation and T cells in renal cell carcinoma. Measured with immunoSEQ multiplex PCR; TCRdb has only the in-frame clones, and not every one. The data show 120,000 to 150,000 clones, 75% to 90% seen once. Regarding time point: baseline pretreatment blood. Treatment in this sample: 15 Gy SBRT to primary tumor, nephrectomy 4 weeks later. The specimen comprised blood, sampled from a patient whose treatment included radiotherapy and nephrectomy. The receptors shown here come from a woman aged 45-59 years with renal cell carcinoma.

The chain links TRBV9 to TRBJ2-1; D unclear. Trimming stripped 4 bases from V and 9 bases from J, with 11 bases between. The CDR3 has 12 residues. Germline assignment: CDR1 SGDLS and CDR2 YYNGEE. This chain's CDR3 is CASSTSPFEQFF. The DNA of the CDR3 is TGTGCCAGCAGCACTTCCCCCTTTGAGCAGTTCTTC.

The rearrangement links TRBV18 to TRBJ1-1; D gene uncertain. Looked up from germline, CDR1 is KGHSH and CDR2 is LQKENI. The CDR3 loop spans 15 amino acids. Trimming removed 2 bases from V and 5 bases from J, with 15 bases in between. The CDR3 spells CASSPSASTRTEAFF. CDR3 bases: TGTGCCAGCTCACCAAGTGCCAGCACCCGAACTGAAGCTTTCTTT.

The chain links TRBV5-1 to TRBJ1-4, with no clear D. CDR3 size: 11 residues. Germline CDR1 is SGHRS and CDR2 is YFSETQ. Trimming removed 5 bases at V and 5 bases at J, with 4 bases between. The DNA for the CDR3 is TGCGCCAGCAGACAGAATGAAAAACTGTTTTTT. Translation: CASRQNEKLFF.